Shown below are 5 T cell receptor beta chains from a single sample sequenced in a study of shared clonotypes between healthy human individuals. Naive CD8 cells were CD45RO-negative, positively selected for CCR7, excluding terminally differentiated effector memory CD45RA+ cells. Sequenced by immunoSEQ multiplex PCR; TCRdb stores in-frame clones only, minus some. The data contain roughly 2,000,000 clones, about 95% of them singletons. Sequencing was carried out using naive CD8+ T cells sorted from blood. The receptors shown here come from a man between 18 and 35 years old in good health.

V usage is TRBV5-1 and J usage is TRBJ2-2; D is undetermined. The CDR3 loop spans 13 amino acids. In germline, CDR1 is SGHRS, CDR2 YFSETQ. Trimming pared 1 base from V and 6 bases from J, leaving 7 bases between. This CDR3 reads CASSLNNPGELFF. CDR3 nucleotides: TGCGCCAGCAGCTTGAATAACCCCGGGGAGCTGTTTTTT.

The chain is built from TRBV5-1 and TRBJ1-2; tentative D call: TRBD1 (5 bases). Trimming removed 3 bases at V and 7 bases at J, with 19 bases between. This CDR3 region has 15 residues. Germline V gene lookup returns CDR1 SGHRS and CDR2 YFSETQ. The DNA of the CDR3 is TGCGCCAGCAGCTCTCCCTATGGGGGGAGCGGTGGCTACACCTTC. It specifies CASSSPYGGSGGYTF.

The chain links TRBV7-9 to TRBJ2-6; D is ambiguous. The CDR3 extends over 18 amino acids. V was clipped by 1 base and J by 0 bases, with 13 bases between them. Germline V gene lookup returns CDR1 SEHNR and CDR2 FQNEAQ (reference sequence). CDR3 sequence: CASSLGLDVSSGANVLTF. The CDR3, as DNA: TGTGCCAGCAGCTTAGGTCTGGATGTAAGCTCTGGGGCCAACGTCCTGACTTTC.

The chain recombines TRBV13 with TRBJ2-7; D may match TRBD1 or TRBD2 (5 bases each). Trimming left V 3 bases short and J 2 bases short, with 14 bases between. CDR3 length equals 15 residues. Germline V gene lookup returns CDR1 PRHDT and CDR2 FYEKMQ (reference sequence). The CDR3 is CASSFMMGDTYEQYF. Here the CDR3 DNA reads TGTGCCAGCAGCTTTATGATGGGGGATACCTACGAGCAGTACTTC. Filled out from reference TRBV13 and TRBJ2-7, the complete variable domain reads AAGVIQSPRHLIKEKRETATLKCYPIPRHDTVYWYQQGPGQDPQFLISFYEKMQSDKGSIPDRFSAQQFSDYHSELNMSSLELGDSALYFCASSFMMGDTYEQYFGPGTRLTVT.

The V gene is TRBV7-9, the J gene TRBJ1-1; 8 positions agree with TRBD1. There are 12 residues in the CDR3. V was clipped by 7 bases and J by 5 bases; unmatched bases: 3. Germline-derived CDR1 and CDR2 are SEHNR and FQNEAQ (reference sequence). In nucleotides, the CDR3 is TGTGCCAGCACAGGGGGCGGGACTGAAGCTTTCTTT. It encodes CASTGGGTEAFF.